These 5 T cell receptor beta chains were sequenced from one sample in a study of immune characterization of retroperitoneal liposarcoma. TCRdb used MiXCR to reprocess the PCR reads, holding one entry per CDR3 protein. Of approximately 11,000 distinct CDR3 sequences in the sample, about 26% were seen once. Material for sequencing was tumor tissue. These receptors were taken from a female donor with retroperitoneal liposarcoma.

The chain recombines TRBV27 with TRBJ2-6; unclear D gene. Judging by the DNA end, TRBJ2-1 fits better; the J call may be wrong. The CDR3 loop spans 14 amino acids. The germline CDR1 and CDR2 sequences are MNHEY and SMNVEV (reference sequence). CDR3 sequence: CASSPLVLSYEQFF. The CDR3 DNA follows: TGTGCCAGCAGCCCCCTAGTCCTTTCCTACGAGCAGTTCTTC.

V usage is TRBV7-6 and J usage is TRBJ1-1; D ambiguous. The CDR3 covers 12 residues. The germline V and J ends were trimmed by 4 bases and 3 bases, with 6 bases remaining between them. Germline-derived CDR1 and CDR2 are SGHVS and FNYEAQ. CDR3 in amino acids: CASSSIDTEAFF. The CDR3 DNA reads TGTGCCAGCAGCTCGATCGACACTGAAGCTTTCTTT.

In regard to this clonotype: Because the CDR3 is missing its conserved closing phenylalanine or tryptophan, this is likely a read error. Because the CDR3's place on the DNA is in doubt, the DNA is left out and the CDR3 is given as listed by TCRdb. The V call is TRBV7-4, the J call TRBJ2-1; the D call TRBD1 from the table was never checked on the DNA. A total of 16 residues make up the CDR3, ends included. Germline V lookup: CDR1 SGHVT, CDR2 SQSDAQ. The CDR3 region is CASSCRWWGLLLRAVL.

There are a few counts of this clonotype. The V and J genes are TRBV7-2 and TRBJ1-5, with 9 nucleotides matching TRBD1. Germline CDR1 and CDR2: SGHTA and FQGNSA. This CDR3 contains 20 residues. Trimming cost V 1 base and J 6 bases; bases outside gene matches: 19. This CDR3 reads CASSLGGQGVGGMFSQPQHF. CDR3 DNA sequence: TGTGCCAGCAGCTTAGGGGGACAGGGTGTCGGTGGTATGTTTTCTCAGCCCCAGCATTTT.

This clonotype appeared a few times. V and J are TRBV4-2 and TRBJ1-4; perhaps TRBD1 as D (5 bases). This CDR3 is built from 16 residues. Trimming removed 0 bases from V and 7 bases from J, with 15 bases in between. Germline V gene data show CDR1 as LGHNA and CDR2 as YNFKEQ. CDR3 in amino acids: CASSQDDVQGGEKLFF. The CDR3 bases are TGTGCCAGCAGCCAAGATGACGTTCAGGGTGGTGAAAAACTGTTTTTT.